The subject of this entry is one T cell receptor beta chain. In TCRdb, the RT-PCR reads were re-called with MiXCR into one record per CDR3 protein. The sample gives more than 550,000 distinct CDR3 sequences, 13% to 15% of which show up once; just over 3.5% is in the top ten. Germline V CDR1 and CDR2: KGHSH, LQKENI. Losses at the gene ends were 0 bases for V and 1 base for J; bases not matched to a gene: 22. This CDR3 comprises 23 residues. This TCR was sampled from a female donor in good health, serving as a healthy control. This chain uses TRBV18 with TRBJ2-2; 8 bases map to TRBD1. The material sequenced was memory CD4+ T cells from blood. The CDR3 nucleotides read TGTGCCAGCTCACCACCGGCGTCAGGGGGCACTCTGGTAACCTTCTGGAACACCGGGGAGCTGTTTTTT. This codes for CASSPPASGGTLVTFWNTGELFF.